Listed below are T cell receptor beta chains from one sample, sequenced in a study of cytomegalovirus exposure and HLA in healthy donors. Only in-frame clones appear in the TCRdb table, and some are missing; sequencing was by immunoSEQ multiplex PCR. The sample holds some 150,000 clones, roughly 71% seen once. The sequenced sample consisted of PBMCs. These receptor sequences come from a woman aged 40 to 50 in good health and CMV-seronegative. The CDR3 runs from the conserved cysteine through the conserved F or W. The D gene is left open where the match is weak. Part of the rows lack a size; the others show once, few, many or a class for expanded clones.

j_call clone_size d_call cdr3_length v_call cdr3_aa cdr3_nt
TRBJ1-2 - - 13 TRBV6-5 CASSFRSNYGYTF TGTGCCAGCAGTTTTAGAAGTAACTATGGCTACACCTTC
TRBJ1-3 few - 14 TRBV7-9 CASSLWGTENTIYF TGTGCCAGCAGCTTGTGGGGCACCGAAAACACCATATATTTT
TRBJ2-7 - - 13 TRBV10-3 CAISVVENGEQYF TGTGCCATCAGTGTGGTGGAGAACGGCGAGCAGTACTTC
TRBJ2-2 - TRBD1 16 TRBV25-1 CASSEYRQGGTGELFF TGTGCCAGCAGTGAATATAGACAGGGGGGGACCGGGGAGCTGTTTTTT
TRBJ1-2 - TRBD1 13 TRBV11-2 CASGEGGVYGYTF TGTGCCAGCGGGGAAGGGGGCGTATATGGCTACACCTTC
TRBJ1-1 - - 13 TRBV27 CASSFLERTEAFF TGTGCCAGCAGTTTTTTGGAGCGCACTGAAGCTTTCTTT
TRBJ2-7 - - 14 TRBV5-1 CASSLGANSYEQYF TGCGCCAGCAGCTTGGGGGCCAACTCCTACGAGCAGTACTTC
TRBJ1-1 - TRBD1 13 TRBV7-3 CASSFQGDTEAFF TGTGCCAGCAGCTTTCAGGGGGACACTGAAGCTTTCTTT
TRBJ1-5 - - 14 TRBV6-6 CASSYSSSGLSQHF TGTGCCAGCAGTTATTCGTCATCGGGACTGTCCCAGCATTTT
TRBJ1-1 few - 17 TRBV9 CASSAPLRGWSDTEAFF TGTGCCAGCAGCGCCCCCTTGAGAGGGTGGTCGGACACTGAAGCTTTCTTT